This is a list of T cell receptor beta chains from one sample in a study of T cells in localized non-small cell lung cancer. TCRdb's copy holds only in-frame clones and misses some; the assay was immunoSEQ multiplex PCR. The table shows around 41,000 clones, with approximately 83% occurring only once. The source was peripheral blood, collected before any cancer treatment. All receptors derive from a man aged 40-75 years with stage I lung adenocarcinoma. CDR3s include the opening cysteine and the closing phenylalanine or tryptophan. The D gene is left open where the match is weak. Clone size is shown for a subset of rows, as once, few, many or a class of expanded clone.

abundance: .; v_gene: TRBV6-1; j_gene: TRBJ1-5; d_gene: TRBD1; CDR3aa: CASSERGQRNQPQHF; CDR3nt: TGTGCCAGCAGTGAACGGGGACAGAGGAATCAGCCCCAGCATTTT
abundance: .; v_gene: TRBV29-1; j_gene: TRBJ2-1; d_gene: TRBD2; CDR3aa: CSVNPLAGQTHNEQFF; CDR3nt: TGCAGCGTTAACCCCCTAGCGGGCCAAACTCACAATGAGCAGTTCTTC
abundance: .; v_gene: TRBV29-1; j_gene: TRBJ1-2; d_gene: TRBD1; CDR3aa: CSVPRTGGANYGYTF; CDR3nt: TGCAGCGTTCCTAGGACAGGGGGAGCTAACTATGGCTACACCTTC
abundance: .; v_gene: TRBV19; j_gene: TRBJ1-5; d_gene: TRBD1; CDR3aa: CASSIVQGASNQPQHF; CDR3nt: TGTGCCAGTAGTATAGTGCAGGGGGCGAGCAATCAGCCCCAGCATTTT
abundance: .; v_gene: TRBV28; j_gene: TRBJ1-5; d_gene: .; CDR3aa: CASSLSPDNQPQHF; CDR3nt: TGTGCCAGCAGTTTAAGTCCCGACAATCAGCCCCAGCATTTT
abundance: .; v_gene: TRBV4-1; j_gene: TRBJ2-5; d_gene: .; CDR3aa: CASSQGVLRGRAQETQYF; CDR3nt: TGCGCCAGCAGCCAAGGAGTTTTAAGGGGGAGAGCCCAAGAGACCCAGTACTTC
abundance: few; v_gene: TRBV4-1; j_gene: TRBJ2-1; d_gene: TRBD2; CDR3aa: CASSQDRGLAGVGHEQFF; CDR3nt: TGCGCCAGCAGCCAAGATCGAGGACTAGCGGGAGTAGGACATGAGCAGTTCTTC
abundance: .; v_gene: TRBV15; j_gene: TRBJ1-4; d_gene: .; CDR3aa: CATSRDSGYEKLFF; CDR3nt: TGTGCCACCAGCAGAGATTCGGGGTATGAAAAACTGTTTTTT
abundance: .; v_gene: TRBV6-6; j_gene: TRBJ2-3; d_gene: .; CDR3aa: CASSLRVKQDTQYF; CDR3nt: TGTGCCAGCAGTCTTCGGGTCAAACAAGATACGCAGTATTTT
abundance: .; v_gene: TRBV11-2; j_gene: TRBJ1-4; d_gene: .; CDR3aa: CASSFLTAKLFF; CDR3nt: TGTGCCAGCAGCTTCTTGACAGCGAAACTGTTTTTT
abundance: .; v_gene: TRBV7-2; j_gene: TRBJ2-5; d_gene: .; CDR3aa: CASSLDLARGQETQYF; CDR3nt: TGTGCCAGCAGCTTAGACCTAGCGAGGGGACAAGAGACCCAGTACTTC
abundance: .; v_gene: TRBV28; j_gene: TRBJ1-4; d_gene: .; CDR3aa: CASSPGHMSEKLFF; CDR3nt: TGTGCCAGCAGTCCGGGACATATGAGTGAAAAACTGTTTTTT
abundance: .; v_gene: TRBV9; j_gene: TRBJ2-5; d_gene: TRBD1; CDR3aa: CASSEGQLIQETQYF; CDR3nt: TGTGCCAGCAGTGAGGGACAGCTTATACAAGAGACCCAGTACTTC
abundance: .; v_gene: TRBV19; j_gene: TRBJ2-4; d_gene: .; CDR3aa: CASSVQLAKNIQYF; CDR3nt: TGTGCCAGTAGTGTTCAGTTAGCCAAAAACATTCAGTACTTC
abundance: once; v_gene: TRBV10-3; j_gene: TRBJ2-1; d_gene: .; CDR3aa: CAISDPDSSYNKQFF; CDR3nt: TGTGCCATCAGTGACCCGGACTCGTCCTACAATAAGCAGTTCTTC
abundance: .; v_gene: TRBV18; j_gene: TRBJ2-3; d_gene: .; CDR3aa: CASSPLSKGGTDTQYF; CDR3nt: TGTGCCAGCTCACCACTTTCGAAGGGTGGCACAGATACGCAGTATTTT
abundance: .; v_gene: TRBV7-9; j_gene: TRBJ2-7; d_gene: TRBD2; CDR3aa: CASSLFGTSPQYEQYF; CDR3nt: TGTGCCAGCAGCTTATTTGGGACTAGCCCGCAGTACGAGCAGTACTTC
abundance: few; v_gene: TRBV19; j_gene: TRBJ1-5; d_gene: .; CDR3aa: CASSSSHSNQPQHF; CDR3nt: TGTGCCAGTAGTTCATCCCATAGCAATCAGCCCCAGCATTTT
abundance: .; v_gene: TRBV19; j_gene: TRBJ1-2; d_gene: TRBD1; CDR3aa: CASSIFSGTGSVGYTF; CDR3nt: TGTGCCAGTAGTATCTTTTCCGGGACAGGGAGTGTTGGCTACACCTTC
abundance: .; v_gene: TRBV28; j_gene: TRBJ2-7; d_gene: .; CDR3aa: CASSGQVYEQYF; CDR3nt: TGTGCCAGCAGTGGGCAGGTGTACGAGCAGTACTTC
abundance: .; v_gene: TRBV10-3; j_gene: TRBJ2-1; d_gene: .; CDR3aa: CAISESQSDNEQFF; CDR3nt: TGTGCCATCAGTGAGTCCCAGTCTGACAATGAGCAGTTCTTC
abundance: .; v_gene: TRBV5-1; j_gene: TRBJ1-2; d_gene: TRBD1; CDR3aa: CASSQGQHHYGYTF; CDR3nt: TGCGCCAGCAGCCAGGGACAGCACCACTATGGCTACACCTTC
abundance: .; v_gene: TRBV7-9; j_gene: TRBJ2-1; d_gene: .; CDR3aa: CASRVGGTHEQFF; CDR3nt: TGTGCCAGCCGGGTTGGCGGGACCCATGAGCAGTTCTTC
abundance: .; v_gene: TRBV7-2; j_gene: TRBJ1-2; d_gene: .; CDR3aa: CASSLGQVFYGYTF; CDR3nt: TGTGCCAGCAGCTTAGGGCAGGTTTTCTATGGCTACACCTTC
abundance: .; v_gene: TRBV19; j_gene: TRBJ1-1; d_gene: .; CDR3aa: CASSGRHPSLNTEAFF; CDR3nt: TGTGCCAGTAGTGGGAGACACCCATCCTTGAACACTGAAGCTTTCTTT
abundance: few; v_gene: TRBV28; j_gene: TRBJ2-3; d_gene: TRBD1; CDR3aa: CASSPKAGTGDTDTQYF; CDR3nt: TGTGCCAGCAGTCCTAAGGCCGGGACAGGGGACACAGATACGCAGTATTTT
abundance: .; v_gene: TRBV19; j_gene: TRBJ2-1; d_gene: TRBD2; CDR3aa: CASSLGLAGDPNSPPFF; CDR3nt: TGTGCCAGTAGTTTGGGACTAGCGGGAGATCCCAACTCTCCCCCGTTCTTC
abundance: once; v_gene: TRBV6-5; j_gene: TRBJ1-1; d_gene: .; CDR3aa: CASSDLRTAEAFF; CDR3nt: TGTGCCAGCAGTGATTTACGTACGGCTGAAGCTTTCTTT
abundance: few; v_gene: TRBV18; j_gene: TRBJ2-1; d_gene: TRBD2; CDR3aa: CASSPVAGGHSGNEQFF; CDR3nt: TGTGCCAGCTCACCGGTAGCGGGAGGGCACTCGGGAAATGAGCAGTTCTTC
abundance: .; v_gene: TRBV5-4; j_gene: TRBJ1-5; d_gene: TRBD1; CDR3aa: CASSLGGGTQPQHF; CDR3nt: TGTGCCAGCAGCTTGGGAGGGGGCACTCAGCCCCAGCATTTT
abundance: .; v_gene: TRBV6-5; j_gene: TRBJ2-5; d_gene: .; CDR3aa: CASSYGQETQYF; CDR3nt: TGTGCCAGCAGTTACGGTCAAGAGACCCAGTACTTC
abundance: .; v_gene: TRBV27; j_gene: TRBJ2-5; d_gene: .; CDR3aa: CASSLLDQETQYF; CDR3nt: TGTGCCAGCAGTTTATTGGATCAAGAGACCCAGTACTTC
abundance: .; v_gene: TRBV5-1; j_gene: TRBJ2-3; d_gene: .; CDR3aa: CASSRGLGLATTSTDTQYF; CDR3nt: TGCGCCAGCAGCCGGGGATTGGGTTTGGCTACTACTAGCACAGATACGCAGTATTTT
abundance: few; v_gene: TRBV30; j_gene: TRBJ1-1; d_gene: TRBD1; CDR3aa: CAWRKQGGYTEAFF; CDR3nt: TGTGCCTGGCGGAAGCAGGGGGGGTACACTGAAGCTTTCTTT
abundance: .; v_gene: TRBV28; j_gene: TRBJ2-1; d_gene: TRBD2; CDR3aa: CASIGLAVLNEQFF; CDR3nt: TGTGCCTCGATAGGGCTAGCGGTCCTCAATGAGCAGTTCTTC
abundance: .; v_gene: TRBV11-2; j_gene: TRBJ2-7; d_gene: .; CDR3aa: CASSLVFGQISSYEQYF; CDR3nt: TGTGCCAGCAGCTTAGTCTTCGGACAGATTAGTAGCTACGAGCAGTACTTC
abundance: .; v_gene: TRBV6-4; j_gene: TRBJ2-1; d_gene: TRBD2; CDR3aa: CASSSGTSGSNEQFF; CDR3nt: TGTGCCAGCAGTTCCGGGACTAGCGGGTCCAATGAGCAGTTCTTC
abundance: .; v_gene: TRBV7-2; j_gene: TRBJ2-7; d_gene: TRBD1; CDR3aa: CASSPTGGGRGIYEQYF; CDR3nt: TGTGCCAGCAGCCCGACAGGGGGCGGGCGGGGGATCTACGAGCAGTACTTC
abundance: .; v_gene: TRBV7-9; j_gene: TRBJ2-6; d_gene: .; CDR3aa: CASLPLDVSSGANVLTF; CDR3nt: TGTGCCAGCCTGCCCTTGGACGTAAGCTCTGGGGCCAACGTCCTGACTTTC
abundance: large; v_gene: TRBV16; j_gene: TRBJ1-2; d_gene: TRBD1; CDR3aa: CASSQSQTGDGYGYTF; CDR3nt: TGTGCCAGCAGCCAATCACAGACAGGGGATGGTTATGGCTACACCTTC
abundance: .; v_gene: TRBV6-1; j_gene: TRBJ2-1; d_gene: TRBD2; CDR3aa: CASKRVAGGYNEQFF; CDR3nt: TGTGCCAGCAAGAGGGTAGCGGGTGGCTACAATGAGCAGTTCTTC
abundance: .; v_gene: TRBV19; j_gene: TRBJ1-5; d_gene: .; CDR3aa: CASRFQLDQPQHF; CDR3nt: TGTGCCAGTAGGTTCCAGTTAGATCAGCCCCAGCATTTT
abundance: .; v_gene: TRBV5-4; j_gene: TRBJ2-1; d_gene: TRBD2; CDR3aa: CASSYSGGSYNEQFF; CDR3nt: TGTGCCAGCAGCTACAGCGGGGGGTCCTACAATGAGCAGTTCTTC
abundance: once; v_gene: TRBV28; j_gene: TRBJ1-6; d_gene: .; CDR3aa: CASTGSSYNSPLHF; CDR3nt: TGTGCCAGCACGGGAAGCTCCTATAATTCACCCCTCCACTTT
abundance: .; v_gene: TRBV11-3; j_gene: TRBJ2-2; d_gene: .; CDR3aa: CASSLSGAGPTGELFF; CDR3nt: TGTGCCAGCAGCTTATCCGGAGCGGGCCCGACCGGGGAGCTGTTTTTT
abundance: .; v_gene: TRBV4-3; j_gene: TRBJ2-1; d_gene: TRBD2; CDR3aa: CASSPYLAGGANEQFF; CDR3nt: TGCGCCAGCAGCCCCTACCTAGCGGGAGGGGCCAATGAGCAGTTCTTC
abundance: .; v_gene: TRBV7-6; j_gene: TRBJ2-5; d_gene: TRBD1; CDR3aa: CASSRRTGEETQYF; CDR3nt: TGTGCCAGCAGCCGAAGGACAGGGGAAGAGACCCAGTACTTC
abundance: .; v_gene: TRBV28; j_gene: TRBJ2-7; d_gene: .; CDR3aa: CASSLGGTGIEQYF; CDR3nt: TGTGCCAGCAGTTTAGGGGGGACGGGGATCGAGCAGTACTTC
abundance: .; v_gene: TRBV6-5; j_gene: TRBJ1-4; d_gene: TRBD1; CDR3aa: CASSYSRQGAEKLFF; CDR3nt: TGTGCCAGCAGTTACTCTCGACAGGGTGCTGAAAAACTGTTTTTT
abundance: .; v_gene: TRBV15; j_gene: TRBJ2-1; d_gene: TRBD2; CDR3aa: CATSSREREGQDEQFF; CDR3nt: TGTGCCACCAGCTCACGAGAGCGGGAGGGCCAGGATGAGCAGTTCTTC
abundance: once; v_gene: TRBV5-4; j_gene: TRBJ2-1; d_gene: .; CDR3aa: CASSLFEGGHSSYNEQFF; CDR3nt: TGTGCCAGCAGCTTGTTTGAGGGAGGACACAGTTCCTACAATGAGCAGTTCTTC
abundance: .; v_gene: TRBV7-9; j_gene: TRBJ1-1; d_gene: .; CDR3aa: CASSPRDGSFMNTEAFF; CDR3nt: TGTGCCAGCAGCCCCCGGGACGGAAGTTTCATGAACACTGAAGCTTTCTTT
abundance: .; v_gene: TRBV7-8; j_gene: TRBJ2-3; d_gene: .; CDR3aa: CASSSVADNTDTQYF; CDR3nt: TGTGCCAGCAGCTCGGTAGCGGACAACACAGATACGCAGTATTTT
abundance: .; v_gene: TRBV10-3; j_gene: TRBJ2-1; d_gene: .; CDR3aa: CAISEEHGEQFF; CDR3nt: TGTGCCATCAGTGAGGAACACGGTGAGCAGTTCTTC
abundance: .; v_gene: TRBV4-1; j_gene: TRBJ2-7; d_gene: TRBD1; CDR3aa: CASSQTTGLDYEQYF; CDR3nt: TGCGCCAGCAGCCAAACGACAGGGTTGGACTACGAGCAGTACTTC
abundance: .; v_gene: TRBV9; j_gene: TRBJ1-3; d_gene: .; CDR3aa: CASSVAESLGNTIYF; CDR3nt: TGTGCCAGCAGCGTAGCTGAATCCCTTGGAAACACCATATATTTT
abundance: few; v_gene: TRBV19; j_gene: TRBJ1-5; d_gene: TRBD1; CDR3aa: CASSPKTGWEQPQHF; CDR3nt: TGTGCCAGTAGTCCGAAGACAGGGTGGGAGCAGCCCCAGCATTTT
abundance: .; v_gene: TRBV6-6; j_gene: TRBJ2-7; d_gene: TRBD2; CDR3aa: CASSYGTSGRYEQYF; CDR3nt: TGTGCCAGCAGTTACGGGACTAGCGGGAGGTACGAGCAGTACTTC
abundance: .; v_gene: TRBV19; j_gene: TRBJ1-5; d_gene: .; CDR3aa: CASTRSGTRDQPQHF; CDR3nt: TGTGCCAGTACCAGATCCGGGACACGAGATCAGCCCCAGCATTTT
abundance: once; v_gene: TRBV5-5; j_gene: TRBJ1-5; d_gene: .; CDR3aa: CASSFNGNQPQHF; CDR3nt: TGTGCCAGCAGCTTTAATGGCAATCAGCCCCAGCATTTT